The present entry profiles one T cell receptor (beta chain) with its context. Antigen specificity is unknown. This entry belongs to a study of B cell selection in AIRE deficiency. Study-level results: Healthy Tconv contained around two fifths of shared healthy Treg sequences; only TCRbeta sequenced. Shared Treg sequences were biased toward short CDR3s with few non-templated nucleotide insertions. Healthy donors alone shared 30% to 35% of approximately 3,500 Treg sequences; patients alone approximately 9%.

This CDR3 comprises 14 residues. Germline loops: CDR1 SGHTA, CDR2 FQGTGA. V lost 0 bases and J 4 bases, leaving 7 bases between the germline ends. Conventional CD4 T cells were sorted as CD4+CD127+ cells. In the original processing: Patients' conventional T cells yielded 1.1x10^5 or so distinct TCRbeta sequences; donors' under 1.5x10^5. The repertoire was sequenced with immunoSEQ multiplex PCR; TCRdb's copy has only in-frame clones and lacks some. V and J calls and clone size are given by that table; D and trimming were obtained from the DNA. This sample has 20,000 to 25,000 clones, with about 96% found just once.

V is TRBV7-3 and J is TRBJ2-1; no firm D call. The source material was CD4+CD127+ conventional T cells sorted from PBMCs. The clonotype was recovered from a human donor in good health. The CDR3: CASSLTGPYNEQFF. The CDR3, as DNA: TGTGCCAGCAGCTTAACCGGGCCTTACAATGAGCAGTTCTTC.